Sequencing of this TCR beta chain was carried out in a study of siplizumab effects on memory and regulatory T cells. Points from the study as a whole: Naive T cells looked more diverse than memory cells, and they looked like major contributors to the alloresponse.

Concerning this clone itself: Antigen: not known.

Trimming cost V 6 bases and J 4 bases; bases outside gene matches: 6. This CDR3 has 13 amino acids. CDR1 is SGHVS, CDR2 FQNEAQ, per germline. Assayed TCR templates numbered about 10^5 for each sample. Data came from immunoSEQ multiplex PCR; TCRdb stores just in-frame clones and leaves some out. The sample lists fewer than 85,000 clones, 95% occurring once. Sequencing input: CD8+ T cells sorted from blood. The sequence derives from a human donor in good health. The V call is TRBV7-8, the J call TRBJ2-7; 7 bases agree with TRBD1. The CDR3 here is CASSPGQSYEQYF. CDR3 sequence (DNA): TGTGCCAGCAGTCCGGGACAGTCGTACGAGCAGTACTTC.